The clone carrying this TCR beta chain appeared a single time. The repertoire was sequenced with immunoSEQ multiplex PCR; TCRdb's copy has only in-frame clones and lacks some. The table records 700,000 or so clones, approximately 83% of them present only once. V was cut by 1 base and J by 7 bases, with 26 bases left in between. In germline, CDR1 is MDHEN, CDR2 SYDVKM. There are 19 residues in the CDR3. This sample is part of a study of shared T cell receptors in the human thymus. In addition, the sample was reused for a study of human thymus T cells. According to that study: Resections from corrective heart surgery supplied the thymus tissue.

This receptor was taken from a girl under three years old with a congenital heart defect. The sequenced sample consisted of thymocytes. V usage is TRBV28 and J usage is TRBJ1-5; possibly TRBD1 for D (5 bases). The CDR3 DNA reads TGTGCCAGCAGTTTATACAACCTTCGACAGTCGGGTGCGGGGCAGCCCCAGCATTTT. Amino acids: CASSLYNLRQSGAGQPQHF.